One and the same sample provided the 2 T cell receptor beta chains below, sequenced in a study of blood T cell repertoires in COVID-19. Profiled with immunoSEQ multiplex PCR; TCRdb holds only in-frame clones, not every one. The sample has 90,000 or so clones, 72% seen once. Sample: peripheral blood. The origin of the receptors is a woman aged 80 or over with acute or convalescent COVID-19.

The CDR3: CASSSRVSGNTIYF. The DNA of the CDR3 is TGTGCCAGTAGTAGCAGGGTCTCTGGAAACACCATATATTTT. The chain recombines TRBV19 with TRBJ1-3; TRBD1 might be the D (5 bases). Trimming shortened V by 4 bases and J by 0 bases, and 7 bases separated the two germline ends. This CDR3 is 14 amino acids long. Germline V gene data show CDR1 as LNHDA and CDR2 as SQIVND (reference sequence).

CDR3 sequence reads: CAISGDRGSGYTF. The CDR3, as DNA: TGTGCCATCAGTGGGGACAGGGGTTCGGGCTACACCTTC. This sequence joins TRBV10-3 and TRBJ1-2, with 10 bases matching TRBD1. The CDR3 extends over 13 amino acids. V lost 4 bases and J lost 8; bases outside the gene matches: 4. Germline values: CDR1 ENHRY, CDR2 SYGVKD.